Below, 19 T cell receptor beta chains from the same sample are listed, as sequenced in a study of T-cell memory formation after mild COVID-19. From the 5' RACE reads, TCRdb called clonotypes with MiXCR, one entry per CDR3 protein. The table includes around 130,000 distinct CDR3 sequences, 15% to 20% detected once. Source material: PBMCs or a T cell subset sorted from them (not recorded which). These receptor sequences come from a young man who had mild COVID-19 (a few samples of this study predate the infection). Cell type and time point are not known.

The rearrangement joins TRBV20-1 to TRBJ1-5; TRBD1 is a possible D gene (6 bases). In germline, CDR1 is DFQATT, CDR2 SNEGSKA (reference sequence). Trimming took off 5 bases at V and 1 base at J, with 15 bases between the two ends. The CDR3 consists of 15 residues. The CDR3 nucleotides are TGCAGTGCTCCCCGGGGCCAGGGGAGCAATCAGCCCCAGCATTTT. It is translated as CSAPRGQGSNQPQHF.

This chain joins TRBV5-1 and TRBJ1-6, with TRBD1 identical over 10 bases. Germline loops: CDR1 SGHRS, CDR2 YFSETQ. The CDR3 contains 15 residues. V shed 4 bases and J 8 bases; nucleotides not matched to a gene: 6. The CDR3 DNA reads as TGCGCCAGCAGCCTGACCGGGACAGGGGATTCACCCCTCCACTTT. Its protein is CASSLTGTGDSPLHF.

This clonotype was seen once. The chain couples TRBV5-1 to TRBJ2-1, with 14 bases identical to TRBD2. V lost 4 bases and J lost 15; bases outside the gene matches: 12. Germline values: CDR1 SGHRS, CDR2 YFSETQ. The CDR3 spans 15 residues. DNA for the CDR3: TGCGCCAGCAGCGCGTGGGGGACTAGCGGGGGCGCCGGGTTCTTC. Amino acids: CASSAWGTSGGAGFF.

CDR3 loop: CASSQQTGGSSPDYTF. The CDR3 nucleotides read TGCGCCAGCAGCCAGCAAACAGGGGGATCTTCCCCTGACTACACCTTC. The chain uses TRBV4-3 and TRBJ1-2; 8 nucleotides agree with TRBD1. Germline loops: CDR1 LGHNA, CDR2 YSLEER. Trimming cost V 3 bases and J 10 bases; bases outside gene matches: 16. The CDR3 extends over 16 amino acids.

This CDR3 reads CASSSTTGSEAFF. The CDR3, as DNA: TGTGCCAGCAGCTCAACCACAGGGTCTGAAGCTTTCTTT. The chain is built from TRBV7-3 and TRBJ1-1; tentative D call: TRBD1 (6 bases). CDR1 and CDR2 (germline): SGHTA, FQGTGA. V lost 4 bases to trimming and J lost 6 bases, with 12 bases between them. This CDR3 spans 13 amino acids.

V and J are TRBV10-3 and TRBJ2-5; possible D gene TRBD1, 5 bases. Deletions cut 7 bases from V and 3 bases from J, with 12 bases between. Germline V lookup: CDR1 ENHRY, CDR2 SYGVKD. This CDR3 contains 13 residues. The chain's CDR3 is CAITKDREETQYF. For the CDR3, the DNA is TGTGCCATCACGAAAGACAGAGAAGAGACCCAGTACTTC.

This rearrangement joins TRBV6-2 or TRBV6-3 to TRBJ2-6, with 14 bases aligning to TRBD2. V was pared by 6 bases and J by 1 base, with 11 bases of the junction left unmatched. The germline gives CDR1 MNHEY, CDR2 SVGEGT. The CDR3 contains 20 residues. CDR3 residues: CASRPRLGLAGGSGANVLTF. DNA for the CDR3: TGTGCCAGCAGGCCTCGCCTAGGACTAGCGGGGGGATCTGGGGCCAACGTCCTGACTTTC.

CDR3: CASSSIFPANTGELFF. The CDR3 DNA follows: TGTGCCAGCAGCTCGATCTTTCCCGCGAACACCGGGGAGCTGTTTTTT. V gene TRBV7-2 combines with J gene TRBJ2-2, with D unclear. With 4 bases removed from V and 0 bases from J, the gap between germline ends came to 12 bases. CDR1 is SGHTA and CDR2 is FQGNSA in the germline V gene. The CDR3 sequence is 16 residues long.

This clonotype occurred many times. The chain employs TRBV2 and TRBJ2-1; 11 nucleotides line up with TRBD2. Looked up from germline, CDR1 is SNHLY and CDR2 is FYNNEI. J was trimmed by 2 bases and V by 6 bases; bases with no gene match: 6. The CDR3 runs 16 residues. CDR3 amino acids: CASRTGSGGAYNEQFF. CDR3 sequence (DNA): TGTGCCAGCAGAACTGGTAGCGGGGGGGCCTACAATGAGCAGTTCTTC.

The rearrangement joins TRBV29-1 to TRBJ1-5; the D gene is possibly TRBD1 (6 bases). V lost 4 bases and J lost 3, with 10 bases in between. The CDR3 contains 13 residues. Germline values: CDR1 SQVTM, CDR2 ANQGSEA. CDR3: CSVVQGLNQPQHF. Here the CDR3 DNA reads TGCAGCGTTGTACAGGGCCTCAATCAGCCCCAGCATTTT.

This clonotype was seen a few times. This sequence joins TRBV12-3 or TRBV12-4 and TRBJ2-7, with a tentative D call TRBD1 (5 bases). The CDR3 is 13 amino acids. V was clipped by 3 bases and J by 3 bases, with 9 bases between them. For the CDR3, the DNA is TGTGCCAGCAGTTTTAGCAGGGACTACGAGCAGTACGTC. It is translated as CASSFSRDYEQYV.

The CDR3 spells CSASTRPGNSPLHF. In DNA, the CDR3 is TGCAGTGCTAGTACGAGGCCAGGCAATTCACCCCTCCACTTT. The V call is TRBV20-1, the J call TRBJ1-6; D ambiguous. The CDR3 runs 14 residues. The germline V gene has CDR1 DFQATT and CDR2 SNEGSKA (reference sequence). Trimming took off 3 bases at V and 7 bases at J, with 13 bases between the two ends.

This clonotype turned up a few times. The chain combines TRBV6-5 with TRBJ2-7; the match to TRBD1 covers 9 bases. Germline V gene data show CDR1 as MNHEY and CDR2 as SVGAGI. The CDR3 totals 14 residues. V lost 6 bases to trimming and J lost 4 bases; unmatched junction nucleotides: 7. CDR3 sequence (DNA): TGTGCCAGCAGACGGGACAGGGAGGCTTACGAGCAGTACTTC. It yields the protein CASRRDREAYEQYF.

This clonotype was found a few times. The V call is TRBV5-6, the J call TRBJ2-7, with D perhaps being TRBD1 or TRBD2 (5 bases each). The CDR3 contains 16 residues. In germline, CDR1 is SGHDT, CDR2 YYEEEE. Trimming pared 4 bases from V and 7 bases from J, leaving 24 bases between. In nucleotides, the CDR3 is TGTGCCAGCAGCCACGGGACCGACACCAATCGGTGGGAGCAGTACTTC. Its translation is CASSHGTDTNRWEQYF.

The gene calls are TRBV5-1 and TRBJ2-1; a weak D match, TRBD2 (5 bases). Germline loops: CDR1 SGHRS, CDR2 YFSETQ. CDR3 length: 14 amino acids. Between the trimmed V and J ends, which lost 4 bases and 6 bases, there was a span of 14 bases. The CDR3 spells CASSPAIGVNEQFF. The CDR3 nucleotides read TGCGCCAGCAGCCCCGCAATCGGGGTCAATGAGCAGTTCTTC.

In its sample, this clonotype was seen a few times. The CDR3 nucleotides read TGTGCCAGTCGTAAGGACAGCAATCAGCCCCAGCATTTT. It translates to CASRKDSNQPQHF. The gene calls are TRBV6-2 or TRBV6-3 and TRBJ1-5; unclear D gene. The germline V gene has CDR1 MNHEY and CDR2 SVGEGT. The CDR3 runs 13 residues. The V and J ends lost 9 bases and 1 base respectively, with 10 bases between them.

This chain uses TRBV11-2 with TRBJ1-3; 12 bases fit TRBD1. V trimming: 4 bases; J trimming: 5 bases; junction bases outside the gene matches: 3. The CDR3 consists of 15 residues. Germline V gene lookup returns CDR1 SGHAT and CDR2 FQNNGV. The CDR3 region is CASSSRDRGRNTIYF. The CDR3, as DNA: TGTGCCAGCAGCTCCCGGGACAGGGGGCGAAACACCATATATTTT.

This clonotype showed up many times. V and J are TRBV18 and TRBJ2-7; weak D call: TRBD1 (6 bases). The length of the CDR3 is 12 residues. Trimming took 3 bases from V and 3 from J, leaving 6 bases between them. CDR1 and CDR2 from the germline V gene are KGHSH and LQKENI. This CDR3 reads CASSPDSYEQYV. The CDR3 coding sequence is TGTGCCAGCTCACCGGACAGCTACGAGCAGTACGTC.

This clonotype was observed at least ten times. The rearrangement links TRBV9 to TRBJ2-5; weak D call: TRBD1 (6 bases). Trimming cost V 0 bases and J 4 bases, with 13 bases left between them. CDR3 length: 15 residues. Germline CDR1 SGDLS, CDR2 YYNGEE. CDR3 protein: CASSVVGGRGETQYF. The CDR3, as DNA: TGTGCCAGCAGCGTAGTCGGAGGCAGGGGAGAGACCCAGTACTTC. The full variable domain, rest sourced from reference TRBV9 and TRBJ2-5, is DSGVTQTPKHLITATGQRVTLRCSPRSGDLSVYWYQQSLDQGLQFLIQYYNGEERAKGNILERFSAQQFPDLHSELNLSSLELGDSALYFCASSVVGGRGETQYFGPGTRLLVL.